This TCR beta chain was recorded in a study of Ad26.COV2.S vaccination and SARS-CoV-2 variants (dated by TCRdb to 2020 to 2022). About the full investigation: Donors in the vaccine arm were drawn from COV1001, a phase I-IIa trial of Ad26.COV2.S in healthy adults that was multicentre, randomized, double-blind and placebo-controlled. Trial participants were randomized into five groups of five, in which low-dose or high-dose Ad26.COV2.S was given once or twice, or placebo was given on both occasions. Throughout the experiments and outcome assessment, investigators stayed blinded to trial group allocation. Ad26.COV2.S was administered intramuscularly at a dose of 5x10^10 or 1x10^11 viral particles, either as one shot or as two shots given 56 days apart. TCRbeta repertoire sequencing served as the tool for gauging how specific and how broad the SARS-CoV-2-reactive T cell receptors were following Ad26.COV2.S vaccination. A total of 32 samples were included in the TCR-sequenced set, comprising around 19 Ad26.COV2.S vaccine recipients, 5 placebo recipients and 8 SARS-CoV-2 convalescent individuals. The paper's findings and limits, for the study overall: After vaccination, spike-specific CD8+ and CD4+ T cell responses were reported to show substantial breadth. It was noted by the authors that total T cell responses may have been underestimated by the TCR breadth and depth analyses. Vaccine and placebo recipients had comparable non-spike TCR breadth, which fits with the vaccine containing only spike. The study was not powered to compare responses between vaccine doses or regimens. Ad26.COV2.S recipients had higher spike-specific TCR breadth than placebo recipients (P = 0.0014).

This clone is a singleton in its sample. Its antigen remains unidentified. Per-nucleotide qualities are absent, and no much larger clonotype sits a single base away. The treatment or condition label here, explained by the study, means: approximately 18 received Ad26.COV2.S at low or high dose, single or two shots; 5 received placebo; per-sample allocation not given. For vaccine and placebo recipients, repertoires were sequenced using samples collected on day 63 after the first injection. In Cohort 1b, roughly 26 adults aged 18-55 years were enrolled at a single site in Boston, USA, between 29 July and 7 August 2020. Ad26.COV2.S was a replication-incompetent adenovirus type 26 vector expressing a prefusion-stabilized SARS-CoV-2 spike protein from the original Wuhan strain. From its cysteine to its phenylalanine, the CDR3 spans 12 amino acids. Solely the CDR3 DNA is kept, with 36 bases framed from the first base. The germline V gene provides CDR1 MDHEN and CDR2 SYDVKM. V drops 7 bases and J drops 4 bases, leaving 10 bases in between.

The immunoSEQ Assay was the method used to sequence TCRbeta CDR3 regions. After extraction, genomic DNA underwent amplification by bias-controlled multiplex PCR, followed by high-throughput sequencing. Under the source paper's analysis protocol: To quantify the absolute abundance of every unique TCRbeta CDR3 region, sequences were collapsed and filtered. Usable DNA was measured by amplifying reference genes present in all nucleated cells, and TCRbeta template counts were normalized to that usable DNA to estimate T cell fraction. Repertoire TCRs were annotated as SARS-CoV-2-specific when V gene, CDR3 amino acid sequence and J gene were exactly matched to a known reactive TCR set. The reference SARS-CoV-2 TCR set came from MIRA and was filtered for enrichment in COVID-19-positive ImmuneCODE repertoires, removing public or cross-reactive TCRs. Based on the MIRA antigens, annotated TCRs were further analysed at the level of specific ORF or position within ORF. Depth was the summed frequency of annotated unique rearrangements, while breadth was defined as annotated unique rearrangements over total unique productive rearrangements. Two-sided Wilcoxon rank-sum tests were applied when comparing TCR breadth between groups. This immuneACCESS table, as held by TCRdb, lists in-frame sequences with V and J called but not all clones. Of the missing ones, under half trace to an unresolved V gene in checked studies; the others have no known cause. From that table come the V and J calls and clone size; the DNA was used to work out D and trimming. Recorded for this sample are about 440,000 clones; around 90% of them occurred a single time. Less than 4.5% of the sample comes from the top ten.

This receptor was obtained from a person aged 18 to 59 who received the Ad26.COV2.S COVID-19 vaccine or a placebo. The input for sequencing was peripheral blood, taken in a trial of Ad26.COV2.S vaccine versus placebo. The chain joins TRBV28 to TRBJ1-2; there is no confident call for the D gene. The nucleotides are TGTGCCAGCACGCGGAGCTCCTATGGCTACACCTTC. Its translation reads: CASTRSSYGYTF.